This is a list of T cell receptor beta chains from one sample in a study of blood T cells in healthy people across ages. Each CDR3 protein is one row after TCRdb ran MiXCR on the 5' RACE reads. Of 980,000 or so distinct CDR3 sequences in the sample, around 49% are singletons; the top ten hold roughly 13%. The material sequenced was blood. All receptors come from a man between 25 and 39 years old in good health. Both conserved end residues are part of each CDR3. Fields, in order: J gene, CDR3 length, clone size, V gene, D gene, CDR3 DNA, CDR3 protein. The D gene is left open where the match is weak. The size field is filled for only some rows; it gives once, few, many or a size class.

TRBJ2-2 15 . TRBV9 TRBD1 TGTGCCAGCAGCGTAGTGCGGACAGGGACCGGGGAGCTGTTTTTT CASSVVRTGTGELFF
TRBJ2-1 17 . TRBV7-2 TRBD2 TGTGCCAGCAGCTTACTCGACCTAGGCGGGGGGTACAATGAGCAGTTCTTC CASSLLDLGGGYNEQFF
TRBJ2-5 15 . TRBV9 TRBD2 TGTGCCAGCAGCGGGGGACTAGCGGACTGCAATGAGCAGTACTTC CASSGGLADCNEQYF
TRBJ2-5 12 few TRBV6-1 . TGTGCCAGCAGTGGAGGCATCGGGACCCAGTACTTC CASSGGIGTQYF
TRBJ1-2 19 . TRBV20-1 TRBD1 TGCAGTGCTAGAGATGTCTGGTTCGGACAGCCCAGGGGGGACTATGGCTACACCTTC CSARDVWFGQPRGDYGYTF
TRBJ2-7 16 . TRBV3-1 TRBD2 TGTGCCAGCAGCCAAAGGGAGGCTAGCGGGGGCGGGCTCCAGTACTTC CASSQREASGGGLQYF
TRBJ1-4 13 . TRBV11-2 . TGTGCCAGCATAGGGGGAGACGGGGAAAAACTGTTTTTT CASIGGDGEKLFF
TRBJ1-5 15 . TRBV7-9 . TGTGCCAGCAGTGAAGTGGGGGGAGGGAGTCAGCCCCAGCATTTT CASSEVGGGSQPQHF
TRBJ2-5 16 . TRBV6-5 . TGTGCCAGCAGTTACTCAGGACAAGCACTTCAAGAGACCCAGTACTTC CASSYSGQALQETQYF
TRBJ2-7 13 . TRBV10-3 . TGTACCATCAGTGAGTCGTGGGGGTACGAGCAGTACTTC CTISESWGYEQYF
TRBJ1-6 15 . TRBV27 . TGTGCCAGCAGTCCACCTCTGGGTTATAATTCACCCCTCCACTTT CASSPPLGYNSPLHF
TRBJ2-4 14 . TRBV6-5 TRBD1 TGTGCCAGCACCTATGGACAGGGGGCTTCTGAGCAGTACTTC CASTYGQGASEQYF
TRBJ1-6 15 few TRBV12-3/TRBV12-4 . TGTGCCAGCAGTTTGGGCGCCCACTATAATTCACCCCTCCACTTT CASSLGAHYNSPLHF
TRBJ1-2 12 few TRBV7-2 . TGTGCCAGCAGCTTGACGGATCTAGGCTACACCTTC CASSLTDLGYTF
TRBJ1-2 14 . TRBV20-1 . TGCAGTGCTGGAGGAGGGGGACGGCTCTATGGCTACACCTTC CSAGGGGRLYGYTF